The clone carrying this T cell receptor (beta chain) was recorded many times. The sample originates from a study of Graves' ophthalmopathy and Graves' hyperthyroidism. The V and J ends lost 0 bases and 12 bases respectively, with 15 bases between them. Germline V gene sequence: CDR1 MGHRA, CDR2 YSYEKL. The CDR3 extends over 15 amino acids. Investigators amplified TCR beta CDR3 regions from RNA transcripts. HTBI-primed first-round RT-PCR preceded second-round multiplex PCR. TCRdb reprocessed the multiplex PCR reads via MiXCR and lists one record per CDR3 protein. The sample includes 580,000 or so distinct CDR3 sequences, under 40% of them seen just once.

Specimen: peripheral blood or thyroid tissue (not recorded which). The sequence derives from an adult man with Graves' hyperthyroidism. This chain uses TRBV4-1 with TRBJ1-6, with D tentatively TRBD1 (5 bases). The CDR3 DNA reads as TGCGCCAGCAGCCAAGATTGGGGGGTGGATGAACCCCTCCACTTT. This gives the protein CASSQDWGVDEPLHF.